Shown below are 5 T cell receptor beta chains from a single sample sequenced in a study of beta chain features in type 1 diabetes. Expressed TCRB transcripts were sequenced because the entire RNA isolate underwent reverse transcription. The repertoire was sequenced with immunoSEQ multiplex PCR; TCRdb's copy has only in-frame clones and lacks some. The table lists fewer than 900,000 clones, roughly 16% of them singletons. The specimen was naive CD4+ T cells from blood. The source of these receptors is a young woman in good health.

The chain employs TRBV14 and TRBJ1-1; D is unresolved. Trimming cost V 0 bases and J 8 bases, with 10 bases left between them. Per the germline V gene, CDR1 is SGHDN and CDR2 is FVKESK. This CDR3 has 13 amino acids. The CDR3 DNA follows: TGTGCCAGCAGCCAAGATACTGGGAACGAAGCTTTCTTT. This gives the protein CASSQDTGNEAFF. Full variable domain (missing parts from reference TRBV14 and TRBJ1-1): EAGVTQFPSHSVIEKGQTVTLRCDPISGHDNLYWYRRVMGKEIKFLLHFVKESKQDESGMPNNRFLAERTGGTYSTLKVQPAELEDSGVYFCASSQDTGNEAFFGQGTRLTVV.

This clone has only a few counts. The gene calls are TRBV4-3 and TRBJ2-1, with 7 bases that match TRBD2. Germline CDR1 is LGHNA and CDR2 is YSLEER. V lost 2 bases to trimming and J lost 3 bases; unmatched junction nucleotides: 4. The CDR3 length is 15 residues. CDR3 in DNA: TGCGCCAGCAGCCAAATTAGCGGGTACTACAATGAGCAGTTCTTC. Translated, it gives CASSQISGYYNEQFF.

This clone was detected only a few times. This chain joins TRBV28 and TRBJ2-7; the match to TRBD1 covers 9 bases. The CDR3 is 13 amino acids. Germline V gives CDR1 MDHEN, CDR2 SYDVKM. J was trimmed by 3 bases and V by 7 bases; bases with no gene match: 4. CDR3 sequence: CASIGTGYYEQYF. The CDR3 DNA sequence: TGTGCCAGCATTGGGACAGGGTACTACGAGCAGTACTTC.

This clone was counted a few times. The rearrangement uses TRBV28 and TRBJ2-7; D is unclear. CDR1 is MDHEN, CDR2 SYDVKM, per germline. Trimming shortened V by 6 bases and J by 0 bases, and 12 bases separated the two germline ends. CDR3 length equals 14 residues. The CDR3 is CASRSTRSSYEQYF. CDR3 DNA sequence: TGTGCCAGCAGGTCAACCAGGAGCTCCTACGAGCAGTACTTC.

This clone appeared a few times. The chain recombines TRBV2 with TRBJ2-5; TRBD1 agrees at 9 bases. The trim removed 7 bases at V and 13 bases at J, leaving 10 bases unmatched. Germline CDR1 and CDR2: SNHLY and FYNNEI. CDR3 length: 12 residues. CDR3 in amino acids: CASIRDRVELYF. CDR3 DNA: TGTGCCAGCATCCGGGACAGGGTTGAATTGTACTTC.